The next 30 T cell receptor beta chains were all read from a single sample in a study of vaccination effects on CD4 cells after COVID-19. These receptors have no identified antigens. Culture proceeded for under twelve days, and CD4+ T cells were then isolated. Clones were read by immunoSEQ multiplex PCR, and TCRdb kept only the in-frame ones, dropping some. The sample contains more than 45,000 clones, more than 60% of which appear only once. Source: CD4+ T cells from PBMCs cultured without peptide, taken before COVID-19 vaccination. These receptors all come from a human donor who received a COVID-19 vaccine.

V gene TRBV28 combines with J gene TRBJ1-1; D is unclear. This CDR3 is built from 12 residues. From germline, CDR1 is MDHEN and CDR2 SYDVKM. V gave up 5 bases and J gave up 2 bases, with 6 bases separating them. The CDR3 nucleotides read TGTGCCAGCAGTCAGTTAAACACTGAAGCTTTCTTT. This translates into CASSQLNTEAFF.

DNA for the CDR3: TGTGCCAGCGGGAGGACTAAAGAGACCCAGTACTTC. Translation gives CASGRTKETQYF. The chain recombines TRBV2 with TRBJ2-5; a weak D match, TRBD2 (6 bases). Germline V lookup: CDR1 SNHLY, CDR2 FYNNEI. This CDR3 has 12 residues. Trimming took 8 bases from V and 3 from J, leaving 10 bases between them.

This clone has only one observation. The J gene is TRBJ2-5, the V gene TRBV7-2; 11 bases match TRBD2. The germline V gene has CDR1 SGHTA and CDR2 FQGNSA. The CDR3 length is 15 residues. The V segment lost 6 bases and the J segment 4 bases; nucleotides outside the gene matches: 7. For the CDR3, the DNA is TGTGCCAGCAGACCCAGACTAGCGGGGTTAGAGACCCAGTACTTC. Protein sequence: CASRPRLAGLETQYF.

This chain uses TRBV5-1 with TRBJ1-2, with D possibly being TRBD1 (5 bases). V lost 0 bases and J lost 8, with 11 bases in between. The CDR3 totals 13 residues. Germline CDR1 reads SGHRS; CDR2 reads YFSETQ. The chain's CDR3 is CASSLGGLEGYTF. The CDR3 coding sequence is TGCGCCAGCAGCTTGGGGGGCTTGGAGGGCTACACCTTC.

The CDR3 DNA follows: TGTGCCAGCAGCCCCCTTTTCAACACTGAAGCTTTCTTT. The encoded protein is CASSPLFNTEAFF. The chain uses TRBV6-2 or TRBV6-3 and TRBJ1-1; no clear D gene. CDR3 length equals 13 residues. With 6 bases removed from V and 2 bases from J, the gap between germline ends came to 10 bases. Germline V lookup: CDR1 MNHEY, CDR2 SVGEGT.

The V and J genes are TRBV4-2 and TRBJ1-3, with D maybe TRBD1 (5 bases). Trimming stripped 2 bases from V and 0 bases from J, with 14 bases between. Germline V gene lookup returns CDR1 LGHNA and CDR2 YNFKEQ. CDR3 length: 17 residues. This chain's CDR3 is CASSQPGAVGSGNTIYF. DNA of the CDR3: TGTGCCAGCAGCCAACCTGGGGCGGTTGGCTCTGGAAACACCATATATTTT.

The rearrangement links TRBV7-9 to TRBJ1-1, with D hard to call. Trimming took 8 bases from V and 0 from J, leaving 13 bases between them. Germline CDR1 and CDR2: SEHNR and FQNEAQ (reference sequence). This CDR3 has 14 amino acids. The chain's CDR3 is CASSPDPLNTEAFF. CDR3 DNA: TGTGCCAGCTCGCCGGACCCTTTGAACACTGAAGCTTTCTTT. Full variable domain (remainder filled in from reference TRBV7-9 and TRBJ1-1): DTGVSQNPRHKITKRGQNVTFRCDPISEHNRLYWYRQTLGQGPEFLTYFQNEAQLEKSRLLSDRFSAERPKGSFSTLEIQRTEQGDSAMYLCASSPDPLNTEAFFGQGTRLTVV.

The chain is built from TRBV2 and TRBJ1-1; tentative D call: TRBD1 (6 bases). The CDR3 sequence is 14 residues long. V shed 6 bases and J shed 5 bases, with 16 bases lying between them. The germline V gene encodes CDR1 SNHLY and CDR2 FYNNEI. CDR3 sequence (DNA): TGTGCCAGCAGCGGAATTAGGGGGGCGACTGAAGCTTTCTTT. The encoded protein is CASSGIRGATEAFF.

This clone qualifies as medium-sized. The J gene is TRBJ2-6, the V gene TRBV4-1, with D perhaps matching TRBD1 or TRBD2 (5 bases each). Trimming took 1 base from V and 1 from J, leaving 17 bases between them. In germline, CDR1 is MGHRA, CDR2 YSYEKL. There are 19 residues in the CDR3. The CDR3 bases are TGCGCCAGCAGCCAAGTTCAGGGACGTCTCACTTCTGGGGCCAACGTCCTGACTTTC. Its translation is CASSQVQGRLTSGANVLTF.

V gene TRBV5-6 combines with J gene TRBJ2-3; TRBD1 is a possible D gene (6 bases). Deletions cut 5 bases from V and 0 bases from J, with 16 bases between. The length of the CDR3 is 16 residues. CDR1 is SGHDT, CDR2 YYEEEE, per germline. CDR3 residues: CASRIGSGVSTDTQYF. The CDR3 DNA follows: TGTGCCAGCAGGATCGGTTCAGGGGTCAGCACAGATACGCAGTATTTT.

The chain carries TRBV18 and TRBJ1-5; 8 bases align to TRBD1. The CDR3 covers 17 residues. Germline-derived CDR1 and CDR2 are KGHSH and LQKENI. The trim removed 2 bases at V and 4 bases at J, leaving 10 bases unmatched. CDR3 sequence: CASSPKGGTGPNQPQHF. CDR3 DNA: TGTGCCAGCTCACCAAAGGGAGGGACAGGACCTAATCAGCCCCAGCATTTT.

V is TRBV18 and J is TRBJ1-3; no clear D. Trimming stripped 3 bases from V and 1 base from J, with 7 bases between. The CDR3 covers 14 residues. Germline V CDR1 and CDR2: KGHSH, LQKENI. The DNA of the CDR3 is TGTGCCAGCTCACCCCAGGAATCTGGAAACACCATATATTTT. This gives the protein CASSPQESGNTIYF.

This clone has a handful of counts. The chain recombines TRBV7-2 with TRBJ1-2; D remains ambiguous. Germline CDR1 and CDR2: SGHTA and FQGNSA. This CDR3 contains 13 residues. V was shortened by 0 bases and J by 6 bases, with 8 bases between the two germline ends. The CDR3 loop is CASSLAPADGYTF. The CDR3 DNA reads TGTGCCAGCAGCTTAGCCCCCGCGGATGGCTACACCTTC.

This clone ranks as medium-sized. The V gene is TRBV18, the J gene TRBJ2-7; D may be TRBD2 (6 bases). Trimming took 5 bases from V and 3 from J, leaving 8 bases between them. In germline, CDR1 is KGHSH, CDR2 LQKENI. This CDR3 has 12 residues. The CDR3 nucleotides read TGTGCCAGCTCAGGGGGGAACTACGAGCAGTACGTC. This codes for CASSGGNYEQYV.

The V and J genes are TRBV19 and TRBJ1-5; D ambiguous. Per the germline V gene, CDR1 is LNHDA and CDR2 is SQIVND (reference sequence). V shed 6 bases and J shed 4 bases, with 10 bases lying between them. This CDR3 contains 13 residues. CDR3 residues: CASSRDWNQPQHF. CDR3 bases: TGTGCCAGTAGCAGAGATTGGAATCAGCCCCAGCATTTT.

This clone is a singleton in its sample. V gene TRBV5-5 combines with J gene TRBJ2-6; D is uncertain. The CDR3 contains 15 residues. Germline lookup yields CDR1 SGHKS and CDR2 YYEKEE (reference sequence). Trimming shortened V by 1 base and J by 1 base, and 6 bases separated the two germline ends. The DNA for the CDR3 is TGTGCCAGCAGCTTGCTCGGGTCTGGGGCCAACGTCCTGACTTTC. This codes for CASSLLGSGANVLTF.

This chain uses TRBV12-3 or TRBV12-4 with TRBJ1-1; the D is unclear. Trimming shortened V by 7 bases and J by 12 bases, and 18 bases separated the two germline ends. The CDR3 sequence is 12 residues long. CDR3 DNA: TGTGCCAGCAACCGGGATTTCCAAGCCCCTTTCTTT. As protein: CASNRDFQAPFF.

V gene TRBV19 combines with J gene TRBJ2-1, with unresolved D. This CDR3 spans 11 amino acids. From germline, CDR1 is LNHDA and CDR2 SQIVND (reference sequence). Trimming left V 7 bases short and J 13 bases short, with 14 bases between. In DNA, the CDR3 is TGTGCCAGTAAATCAGGCGGCAGTCAGTTCTTC. It yields the protein CASKSGGSQFF.

This clone was found a few times. CDR3 in DNA: TGTGCAAGTCGCTTCGGGCGGAGTTCTGGGGCCAACGTCCTGACTTTC. Translated: CASRFGRSSGANVLTF. The chain carries TRBV12-2 and TRBJ2-6. TRBV12-2 is a listed pseudogene. The CDR3 consists of 16 residues.

The chain carries TRBV19 and TRBJ1-4; no definite D call. Germline V CDR1 and CDR2: LNHDA, SQIVND (reference sequence). The CDR3 loop spans 15 amino acids. V lost 5 bases and J 0 bases, leaving 10 bases between the germline ends. CDR3 DNA: TGTGCCAGTAGTTCCCGGGGTTCAACTAATGAAAAACTGTTTTTT. Translating gives CASSSRGSTNEKLFF.

J is TRBJ2-1 and V is TRBV27; no clear D gene. This CDR3 is 12 amino acids long. The germline V gene has CDR1 MNHEY and CDR2 SMNVEV (reference sequence). Trimming took 2 bases from V and 7 from J, leaving 6 bases between them. CDR3 in amino acids: CASSLGQNEQFF. The DNA of the CDR3 is TGTGCCAGCAGTTTAGGCCAGAATGAGCAGTTCTTC.

The chain links TRBV19 to TRBJ1-6; 10 bases match TRBD1. Germline-derived CDR1 and CDR2 are LNHDA and SQIVND (reference sequence). The CDR3 is 17 amino acids. The trim removed 5 bases at V and 0 bases at J, leaving 4 bases unmatched. The CDR3 nucleotides are TGTGCCAGTAGTGGGGGACAGGGGAGCTCCTATAATTCACCCCTCCACTTT. Its protein product is CASSGGQGSSYNSPLHF. Looking up the rest from reference TRBV19 and TRBJ1-6 gives the full variable domain: DGGITQSPKYLFRKEGQNVTLSCEQNLNHDAMYWYRQDPGQGLRLIYYSQIVNDFQKGDIAEGYSVSREKKESFPLTVTSAQKNPTAFYLCASSGGQGSSYNSPLHFGNGTRLTVT.

The rearrangement links TRBV4-1 to TRBJ1-2; TRBD1 is a possible D gene (5 bases). Germline values: CDR1 MGHRA, CDR2 YSYEKL. The CDR3 has 16 amino acids. The V end lost 0 bases, the J end lost 7 bases, and 18 bases lay between the germline ends. The DNA for the CDR3 is TGCGCCAGCAGCCAAGACATCGGGGCCCAAGGTGGTGGCTACACCTTC. Translating gives CASSQDIGAQGGGYTF.

The chain joins TRBV30 to TRBJ2-3, with 12 bases aligning to TRBD2. The CDR3 is 15 residues long. Germline CDR1 GTSNPN, CDR2 SVGIG (reference sequence). The junction had 3 bases not matched to a gene; V was cut back by 5 bases and J by 0 bases. The CDR3 DNA reads as TGTGCCTGGGACGGACTAGCGGGGAGCACAGATACGCAGTATTTT. Amino acids: CAWDGLAGSTDTQYF.

The chain is built from TRBV3-1 (or the pseudogene TRBV3-2) and TRBJ2-5, with TRBD1 as a possible D gene (5 bases). This CDR3 has 14 amino acids. Germline CDR1 is LGHDT and CDR2 is YNNKEL (reference sequence). Trimming stripped 3 bases from V and 4 bases from J, with 12 bases between. This chain's CDR3 is CASSHSGLGETQYF. In DNA, the CDR3 is TGTGCCAGCAGCCACTCAGGGTTGGGAGAGACCCAGTACTTC.

This clone was counted between two and nine times. The gene calls are TRBV2 and TRBJ1-1; the match to TRBD1 covers 10 bases. V lost 5 bases, J lost 1 base, and 1 base stayed unmatched. The CDR3 totals 14 residues. CDR1 is SNHLY and CDR2 is FYNNEI in the germline V gene. The CDR3 protein is CASSRQGANTEAFF. Here the CDR3 DNA reads TGTGCCAGCAGTAGACAGGGGGCGAACACTGAAGCTTTCTTT.

This clone occurred a few times. The chain has TRBV2 and TRBJ1-1; 7 bases are a match to TRBD1. The V gene's germline CDR1 is SNHLY and CDR2 FYNNEI. This CDR3 has 14 amino acids. V lost 7 bases and J lost 5; bases outside the gene matches: 10. The CDR3 DNA reads TGTGCCAGCAATCTCAGGACAGGAGGGACTGAAGCTTTCTTT. Amino acids: CASNLRTGGTEAFF.

By share of the sample, this clone is medium-sized. The rearrangement uses TRBV2 and TRBJ2-4; D unclear. The CDR3 has 14 residues. V lost 8 bases, J lost 0 bases, and 11 bases lay in between. CDR1 and CDR2 from the germline V gene are SNHLY and FYNNEI. The CDR3: CASGPIIAKNIQYF. For the CDR3, the DNA is TGTGCCAGCGGGCCGATCATAGCCAAAAACATTCAGTACTTC.

The chain combines TRBV6-5 with TRBJ2-1; D gene ambiguous. There are 13 residues in the CDR3. Trimming took 5 bases from V and 8 from J, leaving 13 bases between them. Per the germline V gene, CDR1 is MNHEY and CDR2 is SVGAGI. The CDR3 spells CASSKNHVDEQFF. The CDR3 bases are TGTGCCAGCAGTAAAAATCACGTCGATGAGCAGTTCTTC.

V and J are TRBV28 and TRBJ2-7, with a tentative D call TRBD1 (5 bases). Germline CDR1 reads MDHEN; CDR2 reads SYDVKM. Trimming cost V 7 bases and J 6 bases, with 19 bases left between them. This CDR3 has 14 amino acids. DNA of the CDR3: TGTGCCAGCAAGCCCCCTGGGGCCAGTTTCGAGCAGTACGTC. It codes for CASKPPGASFEQYV.